Below, 6 T cell receptor beta chains from the same sample are listed, as sequenced in a study of Tregs in tolerant kidney transplant recipients (dated by TCRdb to between 2018 and 2021). The library was prepared using the immunoSEQ multiplex PCR assay. TCRdb mirrors the immuneACCESS table, restricted to in-frame sequences. Some clones are absent from its copies; in checked studies, under half trace to an unresolved V gene, and the reason for the others is unknown. The record for this sample contains about 33,000 clones. More than 6.5% of the sample comes from the top ten. What the time point label conveys for this sample: blood sample drawn before combined kidney and bone marrow transplant. This sample comprised CD8+ T cells from blood, obtained before the transplant. These receptor sequences come from a human donor who received a combined kidney and bone marrow transplant.

In regard to this clone: The read falls 3 residues short of the CDR3 end, and the missing part is taken from the germline J gene. The V call is TRBV7-2, the J call TRBJ1-5, with 7 nucleotides matching TRBD1. The CDR3 totals 16 residues. Germline CDR1 reads SGHTA; CDR2 reads FQGNSA. The J segment lost 0 bases and the V segment lost 0 bases, leaving 2 bases of the junction unmatched. CDR3 in amino acids: CASSLAGTDSNQPQHF. The part of the CDR3 DNA that was read is TGTGCCAGCAGCTTAGCAGGGACAGATAGCAATCAGCCC.

To note about this clone: The CDR3 extends 3 residues past the end of the read, so its final part is completed from the germline J gene. The chain recombines TRBV7-8 with TRBJ2-3; 8 bases fit TRBD2. The J segment lost 1 base and the V segment lost 2 bases, leaving 11 bases of the junction unmatched. Germline V gives CDR1 SGHVS, CDR2 FQNEAQ. This CDR3 is 18 amino acids long. The CDR3 loop is CASSLFGGGISGTDTQYF. The CDR3 bases that were read are TGTGCCAGCAGCTTATTCGGCGGGGGGATTTCTGGCACAGATACG.

Comment on this clone: The DNA ends 3 residues before the CDR3 does, and the rest of the CDR3 is filled in from the germline J gene. The chain carries TRBV11-2 and TRBJ2-7; the D is unclear. The CDR3 contains 12 residues. From germline, CDR1 is SGHAT and CDR2 FQNNGV. Trimming cost V 5 bases and J 2 bases, with 7 bases left between them. This chain's CDR3 is CASSHHPYEQYF. Incomplete CDR3 DNA: TGTGCCAGCAGCCATCATCCCTACGAG. The full variable domain, in which reference TRBV11-2 and TRBJ2-7 provide the parts outside the CDR3, is EAGVAQSPRYKIIEKRQSVAFWCNPISGHATLYWYQQILGQGPKLLIQFQNNGVVDDSQLPKDRFSAERLKGVDSTLKIQPAKLEDSAVYLCASSHHPYEQYFGPGTRLTVT.

A note on this clone: Read data end 3 residues before the CDR3 end; the end is taken from the germline J gene. The gene calls are TRBV2 and TRBJ1-1, with D perhaps matching TRBD1 (5 bases). The CDR3 consists of 13 residues. Germline-derived CDR1 and CDR2 are SNHLY and FYNNEI. This CDR3 reads CASSPIGEPQAFF. The sequenced part of the CDR3 DNA is TGTGCCAGCAGTCCTATAGGGGAGCCCCAA.

On this clone itself: The CDR3 end lies 3 residues beyond the end of the read and is filled in from the germline J gene. The chain uses TRBV7-7 and TRBJ2-1, with 15 bases fitting TRBD2. Trimming at V came to 5 bases and at J to 7 bases, leaving 3 bases not matched to a gene. This CDR3 contains 15 residues. Germline CDR1 is SSHAT and CDR2 is FNYEAQ (reference sequence). This chain's CDR3 is CASSPGLAGGNEQFF. CDR3 DNA, as far as it was read: TGTGCCAGCAGCCCGGGACTAGCGGGAGGAAATGAG.

On this clone itself: The read is 3 residues too short to cover the CDR3 end, so that end is filled in from the germline J gene. V usage is TRBV29-1 and J usage is TRBJ2-6, with D maybe TRBD1 (5 bases). Per the germline V gene, CDR1 is SQVTM and CDR2 is ANQGSEA. This CDR3 region has 16 residues. V lost 4 bases and J lost 2, with 15 bases in between. CDR3 loop: CSVVGPTNAGANVLTF. The DNA read from the CDR3 is TGCAGCGTTGTGGGGCCTACAAACGCTGGGGCCAACGTC.